The rows below give T cell receptor beta chains drawn from one sample of a study of T cell clones after liver transplantation. The method was immunoSEQ multiplex PCR; TCRdb's version includes in-frame clones alone and lacks a portion of them. The sample records 6,500 to 8,000 clones, under 75% being singletons. Sequenced material: CD8+ T cells from blood, taken before liver transplant. The receptor source for this set is a human donor who received a liver transplant. Each CDR3 is given with its conserved first and last residue. The D gene is left open where the match is weak. Rows may omit the clone size; those that give it use once, few, many or a size class.

j_call clone_size d_call v_call cdr3_aa cdr3_nt
TRBJ1-1 - - TRBV6-5 CASRPGFMNTEAFF TGTGCCAGCAGGCCGGGATTCATGAACACTGAAGCTTTCTTT
TRBJ2-2 - - TRBV6-6 CASSYSGYGTGELFF TGTGCCAGCAGTTACTCAGGGTATGGCACCGGGGAGCTGTTTTTT
TRBJ1-6 - - TRBV19 CASSFGGPLHF TGTGCCAGTAGCTTCGGGGGGCCCCTCCACTTT
TRBJ2-3 few - TRBV19 CATMGGWGTDTQYF TGTGCCACCATGGGGGGTTGGGGCACAGATACGCAGTATTTT
TRBJ2-5 - - TRBV15 CATSRRGEETQYF TGTGCCACCAGCAGAAGGGGCGAGGAGACCCAGTACTTC
TRBJ2-2 - - TRBV6-5 CASSPETGELFF TGTGCCAGCAGTCCCGAGACCGGGGAGCTGTTTTTT
TRBJ1-5 large - TRBV19 CASSVQGPQPQHF TGTGCCAGTAGTGTACAGGGACCTCAGCCCCAGCATTTT
TRBJ1-4 - - TRBV6-6 CASTTGAHNEKLFF TGTGCCAGCACAACAGGAGCCCATAATGAAAAACTGTTTTTT
TRBJ2-2 - - TRBV19 CASSAMSSAGELFF TGTGCCAGTAGTGCAATGTCCTCCGCCGGGGAGCTGTTTTTT
TRBJ2-1 - TRBD1 TRBV6-6 CASSTATGALSYEQFF TGTGCCAGCAGCACGGCGACAGGGGCTCTCTCTTATGAGCAGTTCTTC
TRBJ2-1 - - TRBV19 CASSPKTQGNEQFF TGTGCCAGTAGTCCCAAGACACAGGGCAATGAGCAGTTCTTC
TRBJ2-3 - - TRBV9 CASSVEVGGTDTQYF TGTGCCAGCAGCGTAGAAGTGGGAGGAACAGATACGCAGTATTTT
TRBJ2-1 - - TRBV14 CASSQVGNVINEQFF TGTGCCAGCAGCCAAGTAGGGAACGTCATCAATGAGCAGTTCTTC
TRBJ2-1 - - TRBV9 CASSVDTGVYNEQFF TGTGCCAGCAGCGTAGATACGGGAGTTTACAATGAGCAGTTCTTC
TRBJ1-5 - - TRBV27 CASSLVGGGQPQHF TGTGCCAGCAGTTTAGTCGGGGGAGGTCAGCCCCAGCATTTT
TRBJ1-5 - TRBD1 TRBV19 CASSLGQGSNQPQHF TGTGCCAGTAGCCTTGGACAGGGGAGCAATCAGCCCCAGCATTTT
TRBJ1-2 - - TRBV7-2 CASRPPPEMGYTF TGTGCCAGCAGGCCCCCCCCGGAAATGGGCTACACCTTC
TRBJ1-1 - - TRBV13 CASTQQGTEAFF TGTGCCAGCACCCAACAGGGAACTGAAGCTTTCTTT
TRBJ1-2 - TRBD1 TRBV9 CASSLLGQVYGYTF TGTGCCAGCAGCCTATTAGGACAGGTTTATGGCTACACCTTC